Presented here are 16 T cell receptor beta chains from one specimen sequenced in a study of graft-versus-host responses after intestinal transplantation (dated by TCRdb to the early 2020s). This specimen's time point label, interpreted: cells obtained before transplantation from donor or recipient. No antigen has been assigned to these receptors. The library was made by the immunoSEQ multiplex PCR assay. TCRdb re-hosts the immuneACCESS table, in-frame sequences only. Its copies lack some clones; in the studies checked, an unresolved V gene accounts for under half of them, and the cause for the rest is not known. Across this sample there are over 90,000 clones, with roughly 91% seen only once. Jointly, the top ten make up over 0.4% of the sample. Sequences were derived from unstimulated CD8+ T cells sorted from spleen or lymph node cells, sampled before intestinal transplant. The source of these receptors is a human donor who received an intestinal transplant.

This clone was detected a few times. The chain has TRBV28 and TRBJ2-2; possibly TRBD2 for D (5 bases). Germline V gene sequence: CDR1 MDHEN, CDR2 SYDVKM. This CDR3 spans 13 amino acids. V lost 5 bases and J lost 4, with 8 bases in between. CDR3 residues: CASSLTSTGELFF. CDR3 bases: TGTGCCAGCAGTCTAACTAGCACCGGGGAGCTGTTTTTT.

V is TRBV30 and J is TRBJ1-2; no firm D call. This CDR3 is built from 13 residues. The ends were cut back, 5 bases at V and 7 bases at J, with 17 bases in the middle. Germline V gene data show CDR1 as GTSNPN and CDR2 as SVGIG (reference sequence). CDR3 loop: CAWAVREEGGYTF. The CDR3 nucleotides read TGTGCCTGGGCCGTTAGAGAGGAGGGTGGCTACACCTTC.

The V gene is TRBV10-3, the J gene TRBJ1-1, with D possibly being TRBD1 (5 bases). V dropped 5 bases and J dropped 1 base, with 11 bases sitting between them. The CDR3 sequence is 14 residues long. Germline CDR1 is ENHRY and CDR2 is SYGVKD. CDR3 sequence (DNA): TGTGCCATCAGTCTACAGGAATCGAACACTGAAGCTTTCTTT. Its translation is CAISLQESNTEAFF.

This chain uses TRBV5-4 with TRBJ2-7; 9 bases map to TRBD1. Per germline, CDR1 SGHNT and CDR2 YYREEE (reference sequence). The CDR3 runs to 15 residues. The V and J ends lost 0 bases and 3 bases, in that order; junction bases with no gene match: 4. The CDR3 DNA is TGTGCCAGCAGCTTGGCCCGGGACAGGGTCTACGAGCAGTACTTC. Residues: CASSLARDRVYEQYF.

This clone has a handful of counts. The rearrangement uses TRBV29-1 and TRBJ2-1, with 11 bases aligning to TRBD2. This CDR3 spans 16 amino acids. The junction had 9 bases not matched to a gene; V was cut back by 0 bases and J by 8 bases. Germline V gene sequence: CDR1 SQVTM, CDR2 ANQGSEA. CDR3 protein: CSVEDRGLAGGYEQFF. CDR3 nucleotides: TGCAGCGTTGAAGATCGGGGCCTAGCGGGAGGTTATGAGCAGTTCTTC.

This clone turned up a few times. An end of the junction does not agree with germline; a read error may underlie this. This rearrangement joins TRBV4-1 to TRBJ1-1, with 7 bases fitting TRBD1. The CDR3 spans 15 residues. Germline loops: CDR1 MGHRA, CDR2 YSYEKL. CDR3 sequence (DNA): TGCGCCAGCAGCCAAGATCCAGGGGGGAACTCTGAAGCTTTCTTT. This gives the protein CASSQDPGGNSEAFF.

This clone occurred once. CDR3 nucleotide sequence: TGTGCCAGCAGTTCAGCGGGTCTGATCTACGAGCAGTACTTC. Protein sequence: CASSSAGLIYEQYF. The genes are TRBV27 and TRBJ2-7; D might be TRBD2 (6 bases). Germline CDR1 is MNHEY and CDR2 is SMNVEV (reference sequence). The CDR3 totals 14 residues. The V and J ends lost 4 bases and 3 bases respectively, with 13 bases between them.

V usage is TRBV4-1 and J usage is TRBJ1-1; D might be TRBD1 (6 bases). V shed 3 bases and J shed 6 bases, with 11 bases lying between them. The CDR3 is 13 residues long. CDR1 and CDR2 (germline): MGHRA, YSYEKL. CDR3 DNA sequence: TGCGCCAGCAGCCACACACAGGGCTCTGAAGCTTTCTTT. Amino acids: CASSHTQGSEAFF.

This chain connects TRBV21-1 to TRBJ2-3; the listed D gene, TRBD2, was not tested against the DNA. TRBV21-1 is marked as a pseudogene. This CDR3 region has 17 residues. CDR3 residues: CASSKMRPGPNTDTQYF. The CDR3 nucleotides are TGTGCCAGCAGCAAAATGAGGCCGGGTCCTAACACAGATACGCAGTATTTT.

The chain has TRBV2 and TRBJ1-2, with TRBD1 matching over 8 bases. The ends lost 5 bases at V and 6 bases at J; junction bases unmatched: 5. Germline CDR1 is SNHLY and CDR2 is FYNNEI. This CDR3 is built from 13 residues. CDR3 DNA sequence: TGTGCCAGCAGTCCCTACAGGGGGGATGGCTACACCTTC. This gives the protein CASSPYRGDGYTF.

The chain links TRBV6-4 to TRBJ1-6, with a possible D match to TRBD1 (5 bases). The germline gives CDR1 MRHNA, CDR2 SNTAGT. V was trimmed by 7 bases and J by 9 bases, leaving 7 bases between them. The CDR3 is made up of 11 amino acids. For the CDR3, the DNA is TGTGCCAGCACTAGGGGTTCACCCCTCCACTTT. It encodes CASTRGSPLHF.

About this clone itself: Compared with germline, one end of the junction differs, possibly owing to a read error. The chain uses TRBV10-3 and TRBJ2-1, with a possible D match to TRBD2 (6 bases). Per the germline V gene, CDR1 is ENHRY and CDR2 is SYGVKD. The CDR3 length is 15 residues. The CDR3 sequence: CAISESAGAYNEQLF. The DNA for the CDR3 is TGTGCCATCAGTGAGTCAGCGGGTGCCTACAATGAGCAGCTCTTC.

The chain recombines TRBV6-5 with TRBJ2-1, with D tentatively TRBD2 (5 bases). The CDR3 consists of 15 residues. The germline V gene has CDR1 MNHEY and CDR2 SVGAGI. Trimming cost V 6 bases and J 2 bases, with 14 bases left between them. CDR3 protein: CASRPGNRAYNEQFF. DNA for the CDR3: TGTGCCAGCAGACCCGGGAATAGGGCCTACAATGAGCAGTTCTTC.

The rearrangement uses TRBV7-9 and TRBJ1-1; D is possibly TRBD1 (5 bases). V dropped 7 bases and J dropped 2 bases, with 8 bases sitting between them. Germline V CDR1 and CDR2: SEHNR, FQNEAQ (reference sequence). The CDR3 length is 12 residues. CDR3 protein: CASIDRNTEAFF. The CDR3 bases are TGTGCCAGCATTGACAGAAACACTGAAGCTTTCTTT.

The gene calls are TRBV27 and TRBJ2-7, with 7 bases lining up with TRBD1. J was trimmed by 4 bases and V by 0 bases; bases with no gene match: 9. Germline V gene lookup returns CDR1 MNHEY and CDR2 SMNVEV (reference sequence). This CDR3 has 16 amino acids. The CDR3 is CASSLSNEGQPYEQYF. In nucleotides, the CDR3 is TGTGCCAGCAGTTTATCCAACGAGGGACAGCCTTACGAGCAGTACTTC.

The V gene is TRBV29-1, the J gene TRBJ2-3, with 9 bases matching TRBD2. CDR1 and CDR2 from the germline V gene are SQVTM and ANQGSEA. The CDR3 is 14 amino acids. V trimming: 7 bases; J trimming: 3 bases; junction bases outside the gene matches: 8. Here the CDR3 reads CSAISGRQTDTQYF. In DNA form, the CDR3 reads TGCAGCGCCATTAGCGGGAGACAGACAGATACGCAGTATTTT.